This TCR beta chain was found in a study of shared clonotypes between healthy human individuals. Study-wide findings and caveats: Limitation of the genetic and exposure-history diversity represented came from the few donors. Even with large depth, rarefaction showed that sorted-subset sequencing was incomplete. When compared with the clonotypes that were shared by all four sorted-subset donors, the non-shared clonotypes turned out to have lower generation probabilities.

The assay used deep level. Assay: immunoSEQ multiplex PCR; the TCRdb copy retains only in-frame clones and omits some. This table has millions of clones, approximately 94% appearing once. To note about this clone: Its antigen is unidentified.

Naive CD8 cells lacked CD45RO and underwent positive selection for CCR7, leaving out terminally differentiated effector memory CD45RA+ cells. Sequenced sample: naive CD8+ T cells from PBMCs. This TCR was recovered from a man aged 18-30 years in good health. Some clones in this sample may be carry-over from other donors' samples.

The CDR3 nucleotides are TGCGCCAGCAGCAGGGAGCGGGATAGCTCCTACAATGAGCAGTTCTTC. Its protein is CASSRERDSSYNEQFF. The rearrangement uses TRBV5-1 and TRBJ2-1, with TRBD2 matching 7 bases. Unmatched junction bases numbered 7, after V lost 4 bases and J lost 0 bases. Germline V CDR1 and CDR2: SGHRS, YFSETQ. The CDR3 is 16 residues long.